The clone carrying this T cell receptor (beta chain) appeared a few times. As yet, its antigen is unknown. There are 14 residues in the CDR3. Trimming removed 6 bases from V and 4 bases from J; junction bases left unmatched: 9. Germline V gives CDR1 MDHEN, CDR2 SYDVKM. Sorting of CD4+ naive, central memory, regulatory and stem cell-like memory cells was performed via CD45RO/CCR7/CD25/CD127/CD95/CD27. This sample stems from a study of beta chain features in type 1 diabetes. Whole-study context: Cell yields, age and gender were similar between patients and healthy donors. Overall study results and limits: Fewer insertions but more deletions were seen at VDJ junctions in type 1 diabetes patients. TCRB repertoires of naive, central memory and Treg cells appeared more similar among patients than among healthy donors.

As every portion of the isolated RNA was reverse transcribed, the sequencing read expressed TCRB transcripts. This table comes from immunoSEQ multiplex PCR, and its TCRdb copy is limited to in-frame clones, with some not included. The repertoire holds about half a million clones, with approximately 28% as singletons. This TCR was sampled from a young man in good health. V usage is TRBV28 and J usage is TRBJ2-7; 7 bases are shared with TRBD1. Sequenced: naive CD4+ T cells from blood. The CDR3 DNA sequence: TGTGCCAGCAGGCGTCCGGGACAGAGTTACGAGCAGTACTTC. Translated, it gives CASRRPGQSYEQYF.